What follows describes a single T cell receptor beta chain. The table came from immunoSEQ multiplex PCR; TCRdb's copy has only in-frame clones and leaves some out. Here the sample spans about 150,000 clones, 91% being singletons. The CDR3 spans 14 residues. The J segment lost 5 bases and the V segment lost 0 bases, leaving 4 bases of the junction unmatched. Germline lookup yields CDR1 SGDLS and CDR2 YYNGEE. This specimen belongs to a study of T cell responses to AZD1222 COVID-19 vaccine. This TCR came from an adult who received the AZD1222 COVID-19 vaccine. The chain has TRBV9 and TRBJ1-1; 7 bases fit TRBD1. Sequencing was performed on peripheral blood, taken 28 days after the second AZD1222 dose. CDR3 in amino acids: CASSVGLRGTEAFF. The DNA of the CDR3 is TGTGCCAGCAGCGTAGGTCTCAGGGGGACTGAAGCTTTCTTT.